A selection of T cell receptor beta chains follows, all from one sample in a study of siplizumab effects on memory and regulatory T cells. The repertoire was sequenced with immunoSEQ multiplex PCR; TCRdb's copy has only in-frame clones and lacks some. This sample carries about 100,000 clones, about 94% of them seen once, and the ten largest clones take roughly 1.3%. Sequencing input: non-Treg CD4+ T cells sorted from blood. These receptors all stem from a human donor in good health. Both conserved end residues are part of each CDR3. The D gene is left open where the match is weak. Some rows have no size entry. The others give once, few or many, or a class for an expanded clone.

CDR3nt: TGCGCCAGCGGCCGGGACACCAAGAACACTGAAGCTTTCTTT
CDR3aa: CASGRDTKNTEAFF
d_gene: .
abundance: .
j_gene: TRBJ1-1
v_gene: TRBV5-1

CDR3nt: TGTGCCAGCCCGGGCCCTAGCGGACGATCCGGGGAGCTGTTTTTT
CDR3aa: CASPGPSGRSGELFF
d_gene: TRBD2
abundance: few
j_gene: TRBJ2-2
v_gene: TRBV28

CDR3nt: TGTGCCAGTAGTATAGACCGGAACTCTGGAAACACCATATATTTT
CDR3aa: CASSIDRNSGNTIYF
d_gene: .
abundance: .
j_gene: TRBJ1-3
v_gene: TRBV19

CDR3nt: TGTGCCAGCACCGGGGCTACCAAGGGGGTGCAGTATTTT
CDR3aa: CASTGATKGVQYF
d_gene: .
abundance: .
j_gene: TRBJ2-3
v_gene: TRBV2

CDR3nt: TGTGCCAGCAGCTCAGGGCCGGGACTACACTACGAGCAGTACTTC
CDR3aa: CASSSGPGLHYEQYF
d_gene: TRBD2
abundance: .
j_gene: TRBJ2-7
v_gene: TRBV11-2

CDR3nt: TGTGCCACCAGCAGAGGAGGAGGGCAGGGGGCTTTTAATGAGCAGTTCTTC
CDR3aa: CATSRGGGQGAFNEQFF
d_gene: TRBD1
abundance: once
j_gene: TRBJ2-1
v_gene: TRBV15

CDR3nt: TGTGCCAGCAATGTAGACGGACTTAAAGAGCAGTACTTC
CDR3aa: CASNVDGLKEQYF
d_gene: .
abundance: .
j_gene: TRBJ2-7
v_gene: TRBV6-1

CDR3nt: TGTGCCAGCAGCTGGGACCGCGGCCAAGAGACCCAGTACTTC
CDR3aa: CASSWDRGQETQYF
d_gene: .
abundance: .
j_gene: TRBJ2-5
v_gene: TRBV7-2

CDR3nt: TGTGCCAGCACGGGACAGGGGCTCACAGATACGCAGTATTTT
CDR3aa: CASTGQGLTDTQYF
d_gene: TRBD1
abundance: .
j_gene: TRBJ2-3
v_gene: TRBV28

CDR3nt: TGTGCCAGCAGCGCGTTACAGGGTCGTGGCTACACCTTC
CDR3aa: CASSALQGRGYTF
d_gene: .
abundance: .
j_gene: TRBJ1-2
v_gene: TRBV9

CDR3nt: TGCGCCAGCAGCCAAGATGGCGCGATAGGGTCCTACGAGCAGTACTTC
CDR3aa: CASSQDGAIGSYEQYF
d_gene: .
abundance: .
j_gene: TRBJ2-7
v_gene: TRBV4-1

CDR3nt: TGTGCCAGCAGCTTAGTCGGCCATGAGCAGTTCTTC
CDR3aa: CASSLVGHEQFF
d_gene: .
abundance: .
j_gene: TRBJ2-1
v_gene: TRBV7-9

CDR3nt: TGTGCCAGCAGTGTGCGTTTTGGAGAGACCCAGTACTTC
CDR3aa: CASSVRFGETQYF
d_gene: .
abundance: .
j_gene: TRBJ2-5
v_gene: TRBV2

CDR3nt: TGTGCCAGCAGCTTAAGAGGAGGGGGGACAGGGGCCAGCACAGATACGCAGTATTTT
CDR3aa: CASSLRGGGTGASTDTQYF
d_gene: TRBD1
abundance: .
j_gene: TRBJ2-3
v_gene: TRBV7-3

CDR3nt: TGTGCCAGCAGCTCGACAGGAACCACAGATACGCAGTATTTT
CDR3aa: CASSSTGTTDTQYF
d_gene: .
abundance: .
j_gene: TRBJ2-3
v_gene: TRBV7-9

CDR3nt: TGTGCCAGCAGTTTCCGGACAGGGGGCGAAAAACTGTTTTTT
CDR3aa: CASSFRTGGEKLFF
d_gene: TRBD1
abundance: .
j_gene: TRBJ1-4
v_gene: TRBV28

CDR3nt: TGTGCCAGCAGTTTCTCGGCCTACGAGCAGTACTTC
CDR3aa: CASSFSAYEQYF
d_gene: .
abundance: .
j_gene: TRBJ2-7
v_gene: TRBV28

CDR3nt: TGTGCCAGCAGCATAAACAGGGGGACTTCGAATGGCTACACCTTC
CDR3aa: CASSINRGTSNGYTF
d_gene: TRBD1
abundance: .
j_gene: TRBJ1-2
v_gene: TRBV7-8

CDR3nt: TGCGCCAGCAGCAGGGTGGACAGGGGGAACGAGCAGTACTTC
CDR3aa: CASSRVDRGNEQYF
d_gene: TRBD1
abundance: .
j_gene: TRBJ2-7
v_gene: TRBV5-1

CDR3nt: TGTGCCAGCCTGCTAGCGGGCAAGGTATACGAGCAGTACTTC
CDR3aa: CASLLAGKVYEQYF
d_gene: TRBD2
abundance: .
j_gene: TRBJ2-7
v_gene: TRBV2

CDR3nt: TGTGCCAGCAGCCAACCGAGGGACGGAGGCTACACCTTC
CDR3aa: CASSQPRDGGYTF
d_gene: .
abundance: .
j_gene: TRBJ1-2
v_gene: TRBV4-2

CDR3nt: TGTGCCAGCAGTCTAGTTGACAGAAGCAATCAGCCCCAGCATTTT
CDR3aa: CASSLVDRSNQPQHF
d_gene: .
abundance: .
j_gene: TRBJ1-5
v_gene: TRBV2

CDR3nt: TGTGCCAGCAACGAAGTGGCTATTGCAGATACGCAGTATTTT
CDR3aa: CASNEVAIADTQYF
d_gene: .
abundance: .
j_gene: TRBJ2-3
v_gene: TRBV6-6

CDR3nt: TGTGCCAGCAGCGCTAGTCCGGGACCGAGCGGGGATACGCAGTATTTT
CDR3aa: CASSASPGPSGDTQYF
d_gene: .
abundance: .
j_gene: TRBJ2-3
v_gene: TRBV9

CDR3nt: TGTGCCAGCTCAGATAACAGGGGTTTCAACAATGAGCAGTTCTTC
CDR3aa: CASSDNRGFNNEQFF
d_gene: TRBD1
abundance: .
j_gene: TRBJ2-1
v_gene: TRBV18

CDR3nt: TGTGCCAGCAGGCAGGGAACTAATGAAAAACTGTTTTTT
CDR3aa: CASRQGTNEKLFF
d_gene: .
abundance: .
j_gene: TRBJ1-4
v_gene: TRBV2

CDR3nt: TGTGCCAGCAGCCCAACGCTGACTAGCGGGAGGCGGGGGAGCACAGATACGCAGTATTTT
CDR3aa: CASSPTLTSGRRGSTDTQYF
d_gene: TRBD2
abundance: .
j_gene: TRBJ2-3
v_gene: TRBV4-2

CDR3nt: TGTGCCAGCACCAAATATACCGGGACAGGGGAGCGGGGAAACACCATATATTTT
CDR3aa: CASTKYTGTGERGNTIYF
d_gene: TRBD1
abundance: .
j_gene: TRBJ1-3
v_gene: TRBV28

CDR3nt: TGTGCCACCAGCAGAGAATCGCGGCCCTACGAGCAGTACTTC
CDR3aa: CATSRESRPYEQYF
d_gene: .
abundance: .
j_gene: TRBJ2-7
v_gene: TRBV15

CDR3nt: TGTGCCAGCAGCTTAGTCTCAGGGCCGAATAACCAGCCCCAGCATTTT
CDR3aa: CASSLVSGPNNQPQHF
d_gene: .
abundance: .
j_gene: TRBJ1-5
v_gene: TRBV7-2